The sequence of this T cell receptor (beta chain) was determined in a study of a mutant IDH1 vaccine in newly diagnosed glioma. The V gene's germline CDR1 is MGHDK and CDR2 SYGVNS. The CDR3 covers 12 residues. Trimming stripped 3 bases from V and 12 bases from J, with 9 bases between. Study outcomes and limitations: Among all patients, vaccine-induced immune responses occurred in approximately 93%.

Time point described: week 11, during vaccination. Doses comprised 300 ug of mutant IDH1 20-mer peptide each, plus topical imiquimod. Generated by immunoSEQ multiplex PCR, the TCRdb table keeps only in-frame clones and is missing some. The sample holds 120,000 or so clones, roughly 75% seen once. About this clone: Its antigen is currently unknown.

The sequence derives from a man between 40 and 49 years old with glioma. This chain connects TRBV25-1 to TRBJ1-6; D call uncertain. The source was PBMCs, collected from a glioma patient whose treatment included an IDH1 peptide vaccine. This CDR3 reads CASSDGPGPLHF. The CDR3 DNA reads TGTGCCAGCAGTGACGGACCTGGACCCCTCCACTTT.